This T cell receptor beta chain was sequenced in a study of CD8+ T cells in alopecia areata. The authors extracted RNA and reverse transcribed it into cDNA as the sequencing template. The method was immunoSEQ multiplex PCR; TCRdb's version includes in-frame clones alone and lacks a portion of them. The repertoire holds about 120,000 clones, around two fifths seen once, with 3.1% in the top ten. In its sample, this clone was seen once. Other DNA variants within this sample encode the same CDR3. Germline V lookup: CDR1 SQVTM, CDR2 ANQGSEA. Trimming pared 5 bases from V and 1 base from J, leaving 2 bases between. The CDR3 sequence is 11 residues long.

This sequence joins TRBV29-1 and TRBJ1-4; D not certain. The sequenced material came from CD4+ T cells sorted from blood. The receptor was derived from a human donor with alopecia areata. As DNA, the CDR3 is TGCAGCGTTAGAACTAATGAAAAACTGTTTTTT. Its translation: CSVRTNEKLFF.